These 5 T cell receptor beta chains were all obtained from the same sample, sequenced in a study of blood T cell repertoires in COVID-19. Here immunoSEQ multiplex PCR was the method, and the copy in TCRdb shows in-frame clones only, minus some. Among about 82,000 clones, about four fifths were seen once, and the ten largest hold more than 10%. Material for sequencing was peripheral blood. The receptors stem from a woman between 35 and 50 years old with active or convalescent COVID-19.

V and J are TRBV12-5 and TRBJ1-1; 10 bases map to TRBD1. The CDR3 is 15 amino acids. Germline V gene data show CDR1 as LGHNT and CDR2 as FRNRAP. With V trimmed by 5 bases and J by 1 base, 4 bases remained unmatched. In nucleotides, the CDR3 is TGTGCTAGTGGTAGATGGACAGGGGGGAACACTGAAGCTTTCTTT. Amino acid sequence: CASGRWTGGNTEAFF.

The V and J genes are TRBV6-4 and TRBJ1-6; D gene ambiguous. The CDR3 runs to 13 residues. Germline V gene lookup returns CDR1 MRHNA and CDR2 SNTAGT. Trimming pared 4 bases from V and 3 bases from J, leaving 4 bases between. CDR3 residues: CASSANYNSPLHF. CDR3 in DNA: TGTGCCAGCAGTGCCAACTATAATTCACCCCTCCACTTT.

The chain employs TRBV7-2 and TRBJ2-7; D possibly corresponds to TRBD1 (5 bases). Trimming shortened V by 4 bases and J by 1 base, and 14 bases separated the two germline ends. This CDR3 contains 15 residues. CDR1 is SGHTA and CDR2 is FQGNSA in the germline V gene. For the CDR3, the DNA is TGTGCCAGCAGCTCTCCGTGGGGCATTTCCTACGAGCAGTACTTC. Encoded protein: CASSSPWGISYEQYF.

The chain recombines TRBV7-9 with TRBJ2-2, with 7 bases matching TRBD1. The V gene end was trimmed by 8 bases and the J gene end by 3 bases; junction bases not matched to a gene: 6. The V gene's germline CDR1 is SEHNR and CDR2 FQNEAQ (reference sequence). CDR3 length: 14 residues. The CDR3 DNA reads as TGTGCCAGCGCATGGACAGGCCACACCGGGGAGCTGTTTTTT. Amino acids: CASAWTGHTGELFF. The full variable domain, rest sourced from reference TRBV7-9 and TRBJ2-2, is DTGVSQNPRHKITKRGQNVTFRCDPISEHNRLYWYRQTLGQGPEFLTYFQNEAQLEKSRLLSDRFSAERPKGSFSTLEIQRTEQGDSAMYLCASAWTGHTGELFFGEGSRLTVL.

The rearrangement joins TRBV7-2 to TRBJ2-5; weak D call: TRBD2 (6 bases). Trimming took off 2 bases at V and 2 bases at J, with 12 bases between the two ends. The CDR3 totals 15 residues. Germline assignment: CDR1 SGHTA and CDR2 FQGNSA. CDR3 loop: CASSLIAAYQETQYF. In nucleotides, the CDR3 is TGTGCCAGCAGCTTAATAGCGGCCTATCAAGAGACCCAGTACTTC. Combining the CDR3 with reference TRBV7-2 and TRBJ2-5 gives the whole variable domain GAGVSQSPSNKVTEKGKDVELRCDPISGHTALYWYRQSLGQGLEFLIYFQGNSAPDKSGLPSDRFSAERTGGSVSTLTIQRTQQEDSAVYLCASSLIAAYQETQYFGPGTRLLVL.